Presented here are 13 T cell receptor beta chains from one specimen sequenced in a study of blood T cell repertoires in COVID-19 (dated by TCRdb to 2020 to 2022). The protocol used for the library was the immunoSEQ multiplex PCR assay. What TCRdb holds here is the immuneACCESS table cut down to in-frame rearrangements. Part of the clones is not present; checked against another copy, under half of the missing clones reflect an unresolved V gene, and the others are unexplained. This sample is represented by about 78,000 clones; around 89% of them were singletons. More than 3.5% of the sample lies in the top ten. Sequenced input: peripheral blood. The receptors come from a woman older than 75 with active or convalescent COVID-19.

The J gene is TRBJ2-1, the V gene TRBV24-1; 10 bases map to TRBD1. Germline lookup yields CDR1 KGHDR and CDR2 SFDVKD. The CDR3 runs 19 residues. V lost 5 bases, J lost 3 bases, and 15 bases stayed unmatched. As DNA, the CDR3 is TGTGCCACCAGTGGTACACCGGGACAGGGGTTGGGGGGCTACAATGAGCAGTTCTTC. It translates to CATSGTPGQGLGGYNEQFF.

The chain links TRBV9 to TRBJ2-1; 11 bases map to TRBD1. Germline values: CDR1 SGDLS, CDR2 YYNGEE. The CDR3 totals 19 residues. V lost 2 bases, J lost 0 bases, and 10 bases stayed unmatched. The CDR3 here is CASSVLSGTGGYSYNEQFF. DNA for the CDR3: TGTGCCAGCAGCGTTTTGTCCGGGACAGGGGGTTACTCCTACAATGAGCAGTTCTTC.

This chain connects TRBV2 to TRBJ2-1; 10 bases fit TRBD1. The CDR3 is made up of 14 amino acids. CDR1 SNHLY and CDR2 FYNNEI come from the germline V gene. Trimming took 10 bases from V and 1 from J; bases not matched to a gene: 4. CDR3 bases: TGTGCCACCGCGGACAGGGGGTCCTACAATGAGCAGTTCTTC. Translation: CATADRGSYNEQFF.

The chain combines TRBV27 with TRBJ2-2, with 7 bases identical to TRBD2. The CDR3 runs to 17 residues. V dropped 2 bases and J dropped 3; count of bases not matched to a gene: 9. Germline values: CDR1 MNHEY, CDR2 SMNVEV (reference sequence). CDR3 loop: CASSLPRGLADTGELFF. In DNA, the CDR3 is TGTGCCAGCAGTTTACCAAGGGGTCTAGCGGACACCGGGGAGCTGTTTTTT.

The sample holds a few counts of this clone. In DNA, the CDR3 is TGTGCCAGCAGCCGTGGGCAGACGGATTCACCCCTCCACTTT. This gives the protein CASSRGQTDSPLHF. The rearrangement joins TRBV5-4 to TRBJ1-6; no clear D. In germline, CDR1 is SGHNT, CDR2 YYREEE (reference sequence). The CDR3 runs 14 residues. Between the trimmed V and J ends, which lost 4 bases and 8 bases, there was a span of 13 bases.

The chain links TRBV28 to TRBJ2-7, with D maybe TRBD2 (7 bases). CDR3 length: 15 amino acids. V lost 7 bases, J lost 2 bases, and 18 bases lay in between. Germline CDR1 and CDR2: MDHEN and SYDVKM. In DNA form, the CDR3 reads TGTGCCAGCATCGGGGGGCAGGCGGGCCCCTACGAGCAGTACTTC. Its translation: CASIGGQAGPYEQYF. The entire variable domain, with the rest obtained from reference TRBV28 and TRBJ2-7, is as follows: DVKVTQSSRYLVKRTGEKVFLECVQDMDHENMFWYRQDPGLGLRLIYFSYDVKMKEKGDIPEGYSVSREKKERFSLILESASTNQTSMYLCASIGGQAGPYEQYFGPGTRLTVT.

The chain recombines TRBV20-1 with TRBJ2-7; D call uncertain. Germline V gives CDR1 DFQATT, CDR2 SNEGSKA (reference sequence). The CDR3 spans 11 residues. The V end was cut by 6 bases, the J end by 9 bases, with 15 bases between. CDR3: CSAALTTGQYF. The CDR3 DNA sequence: TGCAGTGCCGCCCTTACTACGGGGCAGTACTTC.

This chain joins TRBV18 and TRBJ2-7; weak D call: TRBD2 (6 bases). CDR1 is KGHSH, CDR2 LQKENI, per germline. There are 14 residues in the CDR3. V lost 1 base and J lost 1, with 8 bases in between. The CDR3 protein is CASSPLAGSYEQYF. The CDR3 DNA follows: TGTGCCAGCTCACCACTCGCGGGGTCCTACGAGCAGTACTTC.

Only one count was recorded for this clone. The rearrangement uses TRBV30 and TRBJ2-1; 10 nucleotides align to TRBD2. This CDR3 contains 15 residues. Germline V gives CDR1 GTSNPN, CDR2 SVGIG (reference sequence). J gave up 4 bases and V 3 bases, and 6 bases lay outside the gene matches. CDR3 coding DNA: TGTGCCTGGAGCCCTAGCGGGAGTGGGTACAATGAGCAGTTCTTC. Translating it yields CAWSPSGSGYNEQFF.

This rearrangement joins TRBV28 to TRBJ2-7; TRBD2 aligns across 10 bases. The CDR3 runs 15 residues. The junction had 6 bases not matched to a gene; V was cut back by 6 bases and J by 1 base. The V gene's germline CDR1 is MDHEN and CDR2 SYDVKM. The CDR3 reads CASSTTSGPSYEQYF. Written as DNA, the CDR3 is TGTGCCAGCAGCACGACTAGCGGGCCTTCCTACGAGCAGTACTTC. Variable domain in full (rest from reference TRBV28 and TRBJ2-7): DVKVTQSSRYLVKRTGEKVFLECVQDMDHENMFWYRQDPGLGLRLIYFSYDVKMKEKGDIPEGYSVSREKKERFSLILESASTNQTSMYLCASSTTSGPSYEQYFGPGTRLTVT.

The chain joins TRBV14 to TRBJ1-2; D gene uncertain. Trimming pared 4 bases from V and 0 bases from J, leaving 6 bases between. The CDR3 runs to 13 residues. CDR1 SGHDN and CDR2 FVKESK come from the germline V gene. The CDR3 nucleotides read TGTGCCAGCAGCCCCATCCCTAACTATGGCTACACCTTC. Translating it yields CASSPIPNYGYTF.

The chain carries TRBV5-1 and TRBJ2-1; 9 bases agree with TRBD2. Unmatched junction bases numbered 17, after V lost 4 bases and J lost 6 bases. CDR3 length: 18 amino acids. Looked up from germline, CDR1 is SGHRS and CDR2 is YFSETQ. In nucleotides, the CDR3 is TGCGCCAGCAGCCCGGGGACTAGCCCCCTGAGGGTGGTCAATGAGCAGTTCTTC. It specifies CASSPGTSPLRVVNEQFF.

The genes are TRBV19 and TRBJ1-5, with TRBD1 identical over 9 bases. J gave up 2 bases and V 6 bases, and 11 bases lay outside the gene matches. The CDR3 is 17 residues long. Looked up from germline, CDR1 is LNHDA and CDR2 is SQIVND (reference sequence). The CDR3, as DNA: TGTGCCAGTAGGGGATCAATCGGGACAGGGCGCAATCAGCCCCAGCATTTT. Amino acids: CASRGSIGTGRNQPQHF.